This T cell receptor (beta chain) was profiled in a study of CD8+ T cells in alopecia areata. As the sequencing template, cDNA was produced by extracting RNA and reverse transcribing it. Clones were sequenced by immunoSEQ multiplex PCR, and TCRdb holds only the in-frame ones, with some missing. The data show some 56,000 clones, about 96% seen once. Trimming cost V 4 bases and J 2 bases, with 16 bases left between them. This CDR3 spans 16 amino acids. Per germline, CDR1 MNHEY and CDR2 SVGAGI. The clonotype comes from a human donor with alopecia areata. The rearrangement joins TRBV6-5 to TRBJ2-3; D call uncertain. The sample in question was CD8+ T cells sorted from blood, obtained at week 0. CDR3: CASSSPLRGNTDTQYF. The CDR3 nucleotides read TGTGCCAGCAGTTCCCCTCTCCGCGGTAACACAGATACGCAGTATTTT.